Each of the 5 T cell receptor beta chains below was sequenced from the same sample in a study of Ad26.COV2.S vaccination and SARS-CoV-2 variants. Treatment indicated: around 19 received Ad26.COV2.S at low or high dose, single or two shots; several received placebo; per-sample allocation not given. Following the first vaccine or placebo injection, samples were taken on day 63. Here immunoSEQ multiplex PCR was the method, and the copy in TCRdb shows in-frame clones only, minus some. Counted here are about 420,000 clones, 88% occurring once; the ten biggest clones make up less than 4.5%. Sequencing used peripheral blood, obtained in a trial of Ad26.COV2.S vaccine versus placebo. The receptors stem from a person aged 18 to 65 who received the Ad26.COV2.S COVID-19 vaccine or a placebo.

The chain links TRBV4-1 to TRBJ2-3, with D possibly being TRBD1 or TRBD2 (6 bases each). The CDR3 is 15 amino acids. From germline, CDR1 is MGHRA and CDR2 YSYEKL. V shed 1 base and J shed 6 bases, with 14 bases lying between them. Here the CDR3 DNA reads TGCGCCAGCAGCCAAGGGCCGGGGGCTGGGGATACGCAGTATTTT. It specifies CASSQGPGAGDTQYF.

This clone was seen only a few times. V usage is TRBV7-2 and J usage is TRBJ1-2; 9 positions agree with TRBD1. The CDR3 has 14 residues. V lost 4 bases and J lost 8; bases outside the gene matches: 8. In germline, CDR1 is SGHTA, CDR2 FQGNSA. The CDR3 protein is CASSSTGGSGGYTF. CDR3 sequence (DNA): TGTGCCAGCAGCTCCACAGGGGGCAGTGGAGGCTACACCTTC. The full variable domain, rest sourced from reference TRBV7-2 and TRBJ1-2, is GAGVSQSPSNKVTEKGKDVELRCDPISGHTALYWYRQSLGQGLEFLIYFQGNSAPDKSGLPSDRFSAERTGGSVSTLTIQRTQQEDSAVYLCASSSTGGSGGYTFGSGTRLTVV.

This clone was detected many times. This sequence joins TRBV6-1 and TRBJ2-2, with TRBD2 as a possible D gene (6 bases). V was shortened by 2 bases and J by 5 bases, with 9 bases between the two germline ends. Germline CDR1 MNHNS, CDR2 SASEGT. There are 14 residues in the CDR3. The CDR3 DNA reads TGTGCCAGCAGTGAATCTCGGGGGACCGGGGAGCTGTTTTTT. Protein product: CASSESRGTGELFF.

The chain links TRBV5-6 to TRBJ1-1; D not resolved. V was cut by 0 bases and J by 4 bases, with 13 bases left in between. The CDR3 runs to 15 residues. The germline gives CDR1 SGHDT, CDR2 YYEEEE. The CDR3 loop reads CASSLEKGIATEAFF. The DNA of the CDR3 is TGTGCCAGCAGCTTGGAGAAAGGGATCGCCACTGAAGCTTTCTTT.

The CDR3 sequence: CASSEPGQKVEEKLFF. CDR3 DNA: TGTGCCAGCAGTGAACCCGGACAGAAGGTAGAAGAAAAACTGTTTTTT. This chain connects TRBV25-1 to TRBJ1-4; TRBD1 might be the D (6 bases). In germline, CDR1 is MGHDK, CDR2 SYGVNS. The CDR3 runs 16 residues. V was shortened by 2 bases and J by 8 bases, with 18 bases between the two germline ends.